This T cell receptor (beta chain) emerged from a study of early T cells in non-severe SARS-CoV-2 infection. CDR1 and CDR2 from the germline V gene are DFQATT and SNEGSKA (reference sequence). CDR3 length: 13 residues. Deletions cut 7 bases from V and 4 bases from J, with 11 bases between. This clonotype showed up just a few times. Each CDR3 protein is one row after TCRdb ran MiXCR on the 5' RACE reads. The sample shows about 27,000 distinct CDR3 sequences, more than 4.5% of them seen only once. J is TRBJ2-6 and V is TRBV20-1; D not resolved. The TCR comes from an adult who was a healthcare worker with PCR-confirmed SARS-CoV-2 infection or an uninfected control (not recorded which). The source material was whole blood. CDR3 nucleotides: TGCAGTGGCCTGGACGTAGGGGCCAACGTCCTGACTTTC. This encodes CSGLDVGANVLTF.